This TCR beta chain was profiled in a study of human T cells and chemical hapten exposure. Unique molecular identifiers were affixed to discrete cDNA molecules within the library. Per the study methods: Sampled TCR counts reached a median of roughly 98,000 per sample, with values ranging from roughly 20,000 to 700,000. TCRdb called the reads again in MiXCR, with one record for every CDR3 protein. The V and J calls here are based on TCRdb, not the publication. The repertoire consists of 95,000 to 150,000 distinct CDR3 sequences, with over 7.5% occurring once and the leading ten covering about 1.4%. Sequencing started from total RNA isolated from unfractionated whole blood. CDR1 and CDR2 (germline): SQVTM, ANQGSEA. J lost 4 bases, V lost 4 bases, and 2 bases had no gene match. The CDR3 extends over 13 amino acids.

The sample taken for sequencing was whole blood. This TCR was recovered from a human donor in good health. Some clones in this sample may be carry-over from other donors' samples. This chain uses TRBV29-1 with TRBJ2-1, with TRBD2 identical over 9 bases. The CDR3 DNA follows: TGCAGCGTTGGCGGGAGGGCTTACAATGAGCAGTTCTTC. Translated: CSVGGRAYNEQFF.